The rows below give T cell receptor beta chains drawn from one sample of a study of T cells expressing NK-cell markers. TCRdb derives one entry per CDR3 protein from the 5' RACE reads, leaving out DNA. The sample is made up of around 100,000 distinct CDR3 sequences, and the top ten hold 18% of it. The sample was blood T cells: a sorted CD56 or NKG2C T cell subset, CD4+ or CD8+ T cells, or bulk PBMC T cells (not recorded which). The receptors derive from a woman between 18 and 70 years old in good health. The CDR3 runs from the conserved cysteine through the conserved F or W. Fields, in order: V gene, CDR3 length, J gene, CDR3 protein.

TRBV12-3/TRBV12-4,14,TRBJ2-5,CASSLASPEETQYF
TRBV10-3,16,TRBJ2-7,CAISESGQPSSYEQYF
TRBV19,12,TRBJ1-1,CASSTSPTEAFF
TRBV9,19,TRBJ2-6,CASSHNPGQGSSGANVLTF
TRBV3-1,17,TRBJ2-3,CASSQVPESPETDTQYF
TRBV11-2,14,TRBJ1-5,CASSLWDNNQPQHF
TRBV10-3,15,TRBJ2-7,CAISESGLAAYEQYF
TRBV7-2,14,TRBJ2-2,CASSLDTNTGELFF
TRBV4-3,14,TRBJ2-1,CASSQDASGDEQFF
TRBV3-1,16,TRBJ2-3,CASSQDGTGGADTQYF
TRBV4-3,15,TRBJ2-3,CASSPYVAGTDTQYF
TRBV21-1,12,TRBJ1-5,CARTVLGQPQHF
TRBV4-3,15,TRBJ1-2,CASSQNDRAIDGYTF
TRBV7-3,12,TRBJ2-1,CASSSQGNEQFF
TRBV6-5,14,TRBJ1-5,CASSYSGDREPQHF
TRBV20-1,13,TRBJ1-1,CSASGGLNTEAFF
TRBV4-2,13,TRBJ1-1,CASSLDRAAEAFF
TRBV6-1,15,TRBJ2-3,CASGGQGIHTDTQYF
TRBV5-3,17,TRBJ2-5,CATSSTWAGQDRKTQYF
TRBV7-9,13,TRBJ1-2,CASSLLGEWGYTF
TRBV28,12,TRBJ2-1,CASTLGPNEQFF
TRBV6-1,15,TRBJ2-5,CASSLGRDYQETQYF
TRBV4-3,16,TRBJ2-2,CASSPTPNSNTGELFF
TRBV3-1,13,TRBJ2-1,CASSHLTGGEEFF
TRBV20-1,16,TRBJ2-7,CSARDGSGIGFYEQYF
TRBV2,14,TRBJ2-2,CASRWTANTGELFF
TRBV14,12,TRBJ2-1,CASSQSRNEQFF
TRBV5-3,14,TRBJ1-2,CARSSRLRSYGYTF
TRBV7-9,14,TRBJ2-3,CASSLGSGAAAQYF
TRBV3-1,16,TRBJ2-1,CASSRGGDSLYNEQFF
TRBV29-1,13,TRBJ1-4,CSIRTGWGEKLFF
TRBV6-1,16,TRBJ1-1,CASSETLGQGSPEAFF
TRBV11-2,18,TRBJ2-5,CASSLGGTSGDLQETQYF
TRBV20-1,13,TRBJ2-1,CSAWAPSYNEQFF
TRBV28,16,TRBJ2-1,CASSFHRDRPSNEQFF
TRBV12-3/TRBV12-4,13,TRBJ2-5,CASSFPPEEAQYF
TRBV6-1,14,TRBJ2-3,CASSLAGGSATQYF
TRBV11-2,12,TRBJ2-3,CASSPYSDTQYF
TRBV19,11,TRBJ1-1,CASSPGAEAFF
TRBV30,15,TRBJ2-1,CAWSGGLAVYNEQFF
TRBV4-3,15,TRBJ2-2,CASSQEVAIAGELFF
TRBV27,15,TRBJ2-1,CASLPDRGSYNEQFF
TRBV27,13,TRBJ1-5,CASSLSVNQPQHF
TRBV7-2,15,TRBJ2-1,CASSEDVSSYNEQFF
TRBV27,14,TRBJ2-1,CASSFVAGGDEQFF
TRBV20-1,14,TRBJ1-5,CSASEGTGVLPQHF
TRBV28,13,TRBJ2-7,CASSPGEGLEQYF
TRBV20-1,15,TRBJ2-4,CSALRTGEAKNIQYF
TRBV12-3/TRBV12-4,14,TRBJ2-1,CASSPSGMYNEQFF
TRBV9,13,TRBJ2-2,CASSVDLAGELFF
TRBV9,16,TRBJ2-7,CASSVDTATGGGEQYF
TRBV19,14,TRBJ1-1,CASSMAPMNTEAFF
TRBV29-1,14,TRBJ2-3,CSVDRREGEDTQYF